This T cell receptor beta chain emerged from a study of T cell changes during pregnancy in multiple sclerosis. Deletions cut 1 base from V and 2 bases from J, with 9 bases between. The CDR3 has 15 amino acids. CDR1 is LNHNV and CDR2 is YYDKDF in the germline V gene (reference sequence). Here immunoSEQ multiplex PCR was the method, and the copy in TCRdb shows in-frame clones only, minus some. The table lists 35,000 to 45,000 clones, more than 90% of them singletons, with around 1.8% in the top ten. The J gene is TRBJ1-5, the V gene TRBV15; D perhaps matches TRBD1 (6 bases). Here the sequenced sample was CD4+ T cells from peripheral blood mononuclear cells, taken after pregnancy. The sequence derives from a female donor in good health, enrolled as a control in a pregnancy study. This chain's CDR3 is CATSRAGVGNQPQHF. CDR3 nucleotides: TGTGCCACCAGCAGAGCAGGGGTCGGCAATCAGCCCCAGCATTTT.